The T cell receptor (beta chain) under discussion was sequenced for a study of T-cell reconstitution after alpha-beta-depleted transplantation in children. Study-level findings and limits: Reportedly, roughly two months post-transplant, alpha-beta T cells arose from several hundred expanded graft clones. Several patients had high TCRbeta diversity at day 60; it came from surviving recipient T cells and thymic progenitors. T cells produced anew were the main source of T-cell counts and diversity one year after transplant.

Unique molecular identifiers were incorporated during preparation of the TCRbeta library. TCRdb redid the calling of the PCR reads with MiXCR, one entry per CDR3 protein. The data hold 500,000 to 750,000 distinct CDR3 sequences, with over 10% observed a single time. Points on this clonotype: Its antigen is unidentified.

The starting material was PBMCs, mostly from graft donor cells, obtained 360 days after TCRalphabeta/CD19-depleted stem cell transplant. This clonotype was sampled from a male patient under 18 who had a stem cell transplant for acute myeloid leukemia, so the T cells may come from the graft donor.

The CDR3, as DNA: TGCAGTGCTAGGTCCTTTGGGCAAGCACTACCGAACGTTAACTACGAGCAGTACTTC. Protein sequence: CSARSFGQALPNVNYEQYF. V usage is TRBV20-1 and J usage is TRBJ2-7; D ambiguous. The germline V gene has CDR1 DFQATT and CDR2 SNEGSKA (reference sequence). The CDR3 covers 19 residues. V shed 3 bases and J shed 3 bases, with 30 bases lying between them.